A single sample is the source of the 9 T cell receptor beta chains below, sequenced in a study of identical twins. TCRdb re-called the 5' RACE reads through MiXCR, storing one row per CDR3 protein. There are about 480,000 distinct CDR3 sequences in the sample; 13% to 15% occur only once, and roughly 0.5% lies in the top ten. These same data were also listed under a study on yellow fever vaccine responses in identical twins.

The sample consisted of CD4+ T cells sorted from blood. These receptors originate from a woman between 18 and 29 years old in good health.

This clonotype was counted only a few times. The chain carries TRBV15 and TRBJ2-7; D may correspond to TRBD1 or TRBD2 (5 bases each). This CDR3 has 14 amino acids. Deletions cut 3 bases from V and 7 bases from J, with 16 bases between. Germline lookup yields CDR1 LNHNV and CDR2 YYDKDF (reference sequence). CDR3 coding DNA: TGTGCCACCAGCAGGGTCCGGGGCCTGGGGGAGCAGTACTTC. Its protein is CATSRVRGLGEQYF.

This clonotype was found a few times. The chain employs TRBV21-1 and TRBJ2-7; TRBD2 is the table's D call and was not checked against the DNA. TRBV21-1 is listed as a pseudogene. This CDR3 is 18 amino acids long. The CDR3 bases are TGTGCCAGCAGCAAAGCGGCAGGTCGGACTAGCGACAGCTACGAGCAGTACTTC. Its translation is CASSKAAGRTSDSYEQYF.

This chain links TRBV7-3 with TRBJ2-3, with D tentatively TRBD1 (5 bases). The CDR3 extends over 14 amino acids. The V end lost 2 bases, the J end lost 5 bases, and 11 bases lay between the germline ends. Germline V gene data show CDR1 as SGHTA and CDR2 as FQGTGA. CDR3 bases: TGTGCCAGCAGCTTACTGAAGGGGTTAGATACGCAGTATTTT. This sequence encodes CASSLLKGLDTQYF.

The gene calls are TRBV6-5 and TRBJ2-4, with TRBD1 matching over 11 bases. The CDR3 length is 19 residues. CDR1 and CDR2 (germline): MNHEY, SVGAGI. V lost 0 bases to trimming and J lost 3 bases; unmatched junction nucleotides: 10. The CDR3 reads CASSYSSPGTGGFKNIQYF. The CDR3 DNA follows: TGTGCCAGCAGTTACTCGAGCCCCGGGACAGGGGGATTCAAAAACATTCAGTACTTC.

This sequence joins TRBV6-4 and TRBJ2-1; 13 bases are shared with TRBD2. The germline V gene has CDR1 MRHNA and CDR2 SNTAGT. J lost 8 bases, V lost 5 bases, and 15 bases had no gene match. The CDR3 loop spans 18 amino acids. In DNA, the CDR3 is TGTGCCAGCAGTAACCAAATACTCGGACTAGCGGGAGTGCATGAGCAGTTCTTC. Residues: CASSNQILGLAGVHEQFF.

This clonotype was seen a handful of times. The V and J genes are TRBV11-2 and TRBJ2-7; 12 nucleotides match TRBD2. The germline V gene has CDR1 SGHAT and CDR2 FQNNGV. The CDR3 contains 14 residues. The J segment lost 3 bases and the V segment lost 5 bases, leaving 2 bases of the junction unmatched. The chain's CDR3 is CASSPSGGGYEQYF. In DNA, the CDR3 is TGTGCCAGCAGCCCTAGCGGGGGGGGCTACGAGCAGTACTTC.

This clonotype occurred a few times. This chain joins TRBV6-2 or TRBV6-3 and TRBJ2-1; 16 bases are shared with TRBD2. Losses at the gene ends were 0 bases for V and 7 bases for J; bases not matched to a gene: 18. The CDR3 consists of 22 residues. CDR1 MNHEY and CDR2 SVGEGT come from the germline V gene. CDR3 loop: CASSYSRASGTSGRAYQNEQFF. CDR3 DNA sequence: TGTGCCAGCAGTTACTCGAGGGCGTCCGGGACTAGCGGGAGGGCCTATCAAAATGAGCAGTTCTTC.

This clonotype was counted between two and nine times. V gene TRBV27 combines with J gene TRBJ2-3, with 8 bases that match TRBD1. Germline-derived CDR1 and CDR2 are MNHEY and SMNVEV (reference sequence). V gave up 5 bases and J gave up 0 bases; unmatched junction bases: 7. The CDR3 spans 16 residues. This chain's CDR3 is CASSRTGTGSTDTQYF. The CDR3 DNA reads as TGTGCCAGCAGTCGAACCGGGACAGGCAGCACAGATACGCAGTATTTT.

The chain uses TRBV6-1 and TRBJ2-2; 10 positions match TRBD2. Trimming cost V 5 bases and J 4 bases; bases outside gene matches: 4. The germline CDR1 and CDR2 sequences are MNHNS and SASEGT. CDR3 length: 15 amino acids. CDR3 loop: CASSSKRGGTGELFF. In DNA, the CDR3 is TGTGCCAGCAGTAGTAAGCGGGGGGGCACCGGGGAGCTGTTTTTT.